One sample yielded the 21 T cell receptor beta chains listed below, sequenced in a study of OX40 agonist ivuxolimab in advanced cancers. Assay used: immunoSEQ multiplex PCR; TCRdb lists only in-frame clones, some missing. The table has about 82,000 clones, approximately 85% seen once; the top ten hold less than 2.5%. The input for sequencing was CD4+ or CD8+ T cells sorted from blood, taken in a trial of the OX40 agonist ivuxolimab. The receptors were gathered from an adult with an advanced solid tumor such as melanoma, head and neck, liver or kidney cancer.

This clone appeared a single time. The rearrangement uses TRBV21-1 and TRBJ2-7; TRBD1, the D gene given by the table, was not confirmed from the DNA. TRBV21-1 is a known pseudogene. The CDR3 totals 14 residues. Written as DNA, the CDR3 is TGTGCCAGCAGCAAAAATAGGGGGCGAGACGAGCAGTACTTC. This sequence encodes CASSKNRGRDEQYF.

The chain employs TRBV7-8 and TRBJ2-1, with 13 bases identical to TRBD2. The germline gives CDR1 SGHVS, CDR2 FQNEAQ. The J segment lost 8 bases and the V segment lost 1 base, leaving 5 bases of the junction unmatched. This CDR3 is 16 amino acids long. The CDR3 protein is CASSLGLAGGEDEQFF. CDR3 sequence (DNA): TGTGCCAGCAGCTTAGGACTAGCGGGGGGCGAGGATGAGCAGTTCTTC.

This clone was counted at least ten times. This chain uses TRBV15 with TRBJ1-2; TRBD1 is a possible D gene (6 bases). V was shortened by 1 base and J by 6 bases, with 15 bases between the two germline ends. Germline CDR1 is LNHNV and CDR2 is YYDKDF (reference sequence). CDR3 size: 15 residues. This chain's CDR3 is CATSRGSRGIDGYTF. For the CDR3, the DNA is TGTGCCACCAGCAGAGGGAGCAGGGGCATAGATGGCTACACCTTC.

J is TRBJ2-3 and V is TRBV9; D uncertain. Germline CDR1 SGDLS, CDR2 YYNGEE. There are 14 residues in the CDR3. Trimming shortened V by 0 bases and J by 3 bases, and 8 bases separated the two germline ends. CDR3 DNA sequence: TGTGCCAGCAGCGTAGCCGGCTCAACAGATACGCAGTATTTT. Translating gives CASSVAGSTDTQYF.

This chain connects TRBV18 to TRBJ1-1; 9 bases agree with TRBD1. The CDR3 has 14 residues. Germline V gene data show CDR1 as KGHSH and CDR2 as LQKENI. The V segment lost 6 bases and the J segment 3 bases; nucleotides outside the gene matches: 5. The CDR3 DNA follows: TGTGCCAGCTCCCTACAGGGGGCGGACACTGAAGCTTTCTTT. Translated, it gives CASSLQGADTEAFF.

V and J are TRBV2 and TRBJ2-3; the match to TRBD2 covers 11 bases. The ends lost 4 bases at V and 9 bases at J; junction bases unmatched: 9. This CDR3 region has 15 residues. CDR1 is SNHLY and CDR2 is FYNNEI in the germline V gene. The CDR3 loop reads CASSVSGGAGGTQYF. CDR3 nucleotides: TGTGCCAGCAGTGTTAGCGGGGGGGCCGGAGGCACGCAGTATTTT. Using reference TRBV2 and TRBJ2-3 for the parts outside the CDR3, the full variable domain is EPEVTQTPSHQVTQMGQEVILRCVPISNHLYFYWYRQILGQKVEFLVSFYNNEISEKSEIFDDQFSVERPDGSNFTLKIRSTKLEDSAMYFCASSVSGGAGGTQYFGPGTRLTVL.

This clone was recorded once. V gene TRBV10-3 combines with J gene TRBJ2-7, with 10 bases that match TRBD1. From germline, CDR1 is ENHRY and CDR2 SYGVKD. V shed 6 bases and J 6 bases; nucleotides not matched to a gene: 8. The CDR3 spans 14 residues. The CDR3 is CAISPGTGEGEQYF. CDR3 nucleotide sequence: TGTGCCATCAGCCCAGGGACAGGGGAGGGCGAGCAGTACTTC.

The chain has TRBV5-5 and TRBJ2-7; D may be TRBD1 (5 bases). Trimming stripped 3 bases from V and 2 bases from J, with 12 bases between. The CDR3 runs to 14 residues. In germline, CDR1 is SGHKS, CDR2 YYEKEE (reference sequence). As DNA, the CDR3 is TGTGCCAGCAGCTCTTCGACAGTGACCTACGAGCAGTACTTC. It yields the protein CASSSSTVTYEQYF.

This chain links TRBV5-6 with TRBJ2-1; 10 nucleotides align to TRBD1. V lost 3 bases, J lost 7 bases, and 7 bases stayed unmatched. Germline V gives CDR1 SGHDT, CDR2 YYEEEE. The CDR3 is 15 residues long. CDR3 in amino acids: CASSSRQGAGNEQFF. The CDR3 DNA reads TGTGCCAGCAGCTCAAGACAGGGGGCGGGAAATGAGCAGTTCTTC.

J is TRBJ2-5 and V is TRBV13; TRBD2 matches 8 bases. The CDR3 contains 15 residues. Germline V gene data show CDR1 as PRHDT and CDR2 as FYEKMQ (reference sequence). The ends lost 6 bases at V and 0 bases at J; junction bases unmatched: 6. CDR3 sequence: CASSVRGANQETQYF. CDR3 bases: TGTGCCAGCAGTGTGCGGGGGGCAAACCAAGAGACCCAGTACTTC.

In its sample, this clone was seen once. The genes are TRBV4-1 and TRBJ2-3; 9 positions match TRBD2. V gave up 4 bases and J gave up 2 bases; unmatched junction bases: 7. Germline CDR1 is MGHRA and CDR2 is YSYEKL. The CDR3 contains 16 residues. The CDR3 region is CASSRPAGGPTDTQYF. DNA of the CDR3: TGCGCCAGCAGCCGCCCCGCGGGGGGGCCCACAGATACGCAGTATTTT.

The chain employs TRBV5-4 and TRBJ2-1; possible D gene TRBD2, 7 bases. CDR3 length: 15 residues. CDR1 and CDR2 (germline): SGHNT, YYREEE (reference sequence). Trimming removed 2 bases from V and 3 bases from J, with 12 bases in between. The CDR3 sequence is CASSLVGGHYNEQFF. The CDR3 nucleotides read TGTGCCAGCAGCTTAGTCGGGGGGCACTACAATGAGCAGTTCTTC.

The rearrangement links TRBV27 to TRBJ2-3; 7 positions match TRBD2. The trim removed 6 bases at V and 1 base at J, leaving 7 bases unmatched. CDR1 and CDR2 (germline): MNHEY, SMNVEV (reference sequence). CDR3 length: 15 residues. CDR3 region: CASRKPTSGTDTQYF. The CDR3 nucleotides are TGTGCCAGCAGGAAACCCACTAGCGGCACAGATACGCAGTATTTT.

The genes are TRBV10-3 and TRBJ2-5; TRBD1 matches at 7 bases. Germline V gene data show CDR1 as ENHRY and CDR2 as SYGVKD. With V trimmed by 3 bases and J by 1 base, 5 bases remained unmatched. This CDR3 region has 15 residues. CDR3 loop: CAISDYGQVQETQYF. The CDR3 DNA is TGTGCCATCAGTGACTACGGACAGGTCCAAGAGACCCAGTACTTC.

The chain links TRBV18 to TRBJ2-2; possible D gene TRBD2, 6 bases. Germline V CDR1 and CDR2: KGHSH, LQKENI. V gave up 4 bases and J gave up 0 bases, with 12 bases separating them. The length of the CDR3 is 16 residues. This CDR3 is CASSQNGGANTGELFF. The CDR3 DNA follows: TGTGCCAGCTCACAGAACGGGGGAGCGAACACCGGGGAGCTGTTTTTT.

The CDR3 DNA reads as TGCGCCAGCAGCTTGTGGGCTGGTGGGGGGGCTAATGAAAAACTGTTTTTT. It specifies CASSLWAGGGANEKLFF. The V call is TRBV5-1, the J call TRBJ1-4; D possibly corresponds to TRBD1 (5 bases). The CDR3 consists of 17 residues. The V and J ends lost 1 base and 3 bases respectively, with 16 bases between them. From germline, CDR1 is SGHRS and CDR2 YFSETQ.

The J gene is TRBJ2-1, the V gene TRBV4-3; D gene uncertain. The V end was cut by 0 bases, the J end by 0 bases, with 9 bases between. The length of the CDR3 is 16 residues. The V gene's germline CDR1 is LGHNA and CDR2 YSLEER. The CDR3 DNA sequence: TGCGCCAGCAGCCAAGAGTTTCTGAGCTCCTACAATGAGCAGTTCTTC. This sequence encodes CASSQEFLSSYNEQFF.

The genes are TRBV19 and TRBJ2-2; D perhaps matches TRBD1 (6 bases). There are 15 residues in the CDR3. Germline lookup yields CDR1 LNHDA and CDR2 SQIVND (reference sequence). Deletions cut 2 bases from V and 5 bases from J, with 12 bases between. The CDR3 reads CASSILRQGTGELFF. The CDR3 nucleotides are TGTGCCAGTAGTATATTGAGGCAGGGGACCGGGGAGCTGTTTTTT.

The V gene is TRBV10-3, the J gene TRBJ1-2, with D tentatively TRBD1 (5 bases). This CDR3 has 14 amino acids. Looked up from germline, CDR1 is ENHRY and CDR2 is SYGVKD. V was shortened by 4 bases and J by 2 bases, with 11 bases between the two germline ends. CDR3 residues: CAISVGGTNYGYTF. In nucleotides, the CDR3 is TGTGCCATCAGTGTCGGGGGAACCAACTATGGCTACACCTTC.

This clone has only one observation. The J gene is TRBJ1-1, the V gene TRBV2; D is undetermined. Trimming left V 2 bases short and J 1 base short, with 5 bases between. This CDR3 spans 13 amino acids. Germline loops: CDR1 SNHLY, CDR2 FYNNEI. The CDR3 protein is CASSEPGNTEAFF. Written as DNA, the CDR3 is TGTGCCAGCAGTGAACCCGGGAACACTGAAGCTTTCTTT.

The rearrangement uses TRBV14 and TRBJ1-6; D gene uncertain. Trimming shortened V by 2 bases and J by 4 bases, and 3 bases separated the two germline ends. From germline, CDR1 is SGHDN and CDR2 FVKESK. The CDR3 runs 13 residues. The CDR3 sequence: CASSQRYNSPLHF. CDR3 DNA sequence: TGTGCCAGCAGCCAAAGGTATAATTCACCCCTCCACTTT.